The sequence of this TCR beta chain was determined in a study of identical twins. Study-level points and caveats: Conclusions relied on cross-sectional statistical analysis, not following the same donors. Memory repertoires lacked the insertion deficit that abundant cord blood beta clonotypes showed.

This CDR3 is 15 amino acids long. From germline, CDR1 is LGHDT and CDR2 YNNKEL (reference sequence). Trimming left V 2 bases short and J 2 bases short, with 11 bases between. Unique molecular identifiers were in the cDNA, with template-switch universal primer binding. MiXCR, run by TCRdb on the 5' RACE reads, gives a single entry per CDR3 protein. The data show 650,000 to 800,000 distinct CDR3 sequences, with about 9.4% seen just once and roughly 0.97% held by the top ten. For this clonotype: The antigen remains unidentified.

A further study also used this sample, focusing on yellow fever vaccine responses in identical twins. That source notes: Twins' T cell vaccine responses reportedly looked partly convergent, partly personalized.

The sequencing input was PBMCs. This sequence joins TRBV3-1 and TRBJ2-3; a possible D gene is TRBD1 (5 bases). The source of this sequence is a woman between 18 and 30 years old in good health. The CDR3 sequence: CASSQIGRDTDTQYF. In nucleotides, the CDR3 is TGTGCCAGCAGCCAAATAGGCAGGGACACAGATACGCAGTATTTT.